A selection of T cell receptor beta chains follows, all from one sample in a study of cytomegalovirus exposure and HLA in healthy donors. TCRdb's table, derived via immunoSEQ multiplex PCR, lists solely in-frame clones and lacks some. The data hold about 100,000 clones, with roughly 80% observed a single time. Material for sequencing was PBMCs. Receptors originate from a man younger than 45 in good health and CMV-seronegative. CDR3s include the opening cysteine and the closing phenylalanine or tryptophan. A D gene is named only where the DNA matches it firmly. Clone sizes are given selectively: once, few, many, or a class where the clone is expanded.

>TRBJ2-1|.|TRBV29-1|.
TGCAGCGTGAATACTGGAGAGTTCTACAATGAGCAGTTCTTC
CSVNTGEFYNEQFF
>TRBJ1-1|.|TRBV6-1|.
TGTGCCAGCAGTACCTCGGCGGGGAACACTGAAGCTTTCTTT
CASSTSAGNTEAFF
>TRBJ2-5|.|TRBV4-1|TRBD2
TGCGCCAGCAGCCCACCCTTCGGGGCGGGGGGCCAAGAGACCCAGTACTTC
CASSPPFGAGGQETQYF
>TRBJ2-7|.|TRBV7-8|.
TGTGCCAGCAGCTTAATTATGTCGGGCGAGCAGTACTTC
CASSLIMSGEQYF
>TRBJ1-1|once|TRBV28|.
TGTGCCAGCAGCTCTCCCGGACAGAACACTGAAGCTTTCTTT
CASSSPGQNTEAFF
>TRBJ1-6|.|TRBV5-1|.
TGCGCCAGCAGCTTGGCCGGGCGGGGTTCACCCCTCCACTTT
CASSLAGRGSPLHF
>TRBJ2-5|.|TRBV5-1|.
TGCGCCAGCAGCTTGTCGGGAGTTGGGGAGACCCAGTACTTC
CASSLSGVGETQYF
>TRBJ2-6|.|TRBV30|.
TGTGCCTGGAGGAGCGCTGGGGCCAACGTCCTGACTTTC
CAWRSAGANVLTF
>TRBJ1-2|.|TRBV29-1|.
TGCACCGCAGACTCCCGAATGACCTTC
CTADSRMTF
>TRBJ2-7|.|TRBV7-6|.
TGTGCCAGCAGCTTCGGACACAACTACGAGCAGTACTTC
CASSFGHNYEQYF
>TRBJ1-1|.|TRBV27|.
TGTGCCAGCAGTTTTCGCCCGAACCTGAGTCGAGCTTTCTTT
CASSFRPNLSRAFF
>TRBJ1-5|.|TRBV27|TRBD1
TGTGCCAGCAGCCAGGGACAGGGGTATCAGCCCCAGCATTTT
CASSQGQGYQPQHF
>TRBJ2-4|.|TRBV25-1|TRBD1
TGTGCCAGCAGTGATGGGAAAGGACAGGGGGGGACCAAAAACATTCAGTACTTC
CASSDGKGQGGTKNIQYF
>TRBJ2-7|once|TRBV18|TRBD1
TGTGCCAGCTCACTATCCGGGACAGGGAACGAGCAGTACTTC
CASSLSGTGNEQYF
>TRBJ2-7|few|TRBV19|.
TGTGCCAGTAGTATAGGAAGCGGATCCCACTACGAGCAGTACTTC
CASSIGSGSHYEQYF
>TRBJ2-5|.|TRBV18|.
TGTGCCAGCTCACCGCGGCAGTCAGGGGTCATCCAAGAGACCCAGTACTTC
CASSPRQSGVIQETQYF
>TRBJ1-2|few|TRBV6-6|TRBD1
TGTGCCAGCAGCCTCAGACAGGGGTCCTATGGCTACACCTTC
CASSLRQGSYGYTF
>TRBJ2-5|.|TRBV29-1|.
TGCAGCGTTAATTCCCTAGCGGAGACCCAGTACTTC
CSVNSLAETQYF
>TRBJ2-1|.|TRBV27|.
TGTGCCAGCAGTTTCTCGTTTGACAATGAGCAGTTCTTC
CASSFSFDNEQFF
>TRBJ2-1|.|TRBV7-2|.
TGTGCCAGCAGCTTAGGTCGGGAGGGACAGGAGCAGTTCTTC
CASSLGREGQEQFF
>TRBJ2-1|.|TRBV28|.
TGTGCCAGCAGTTTAAGGAGCGGGTACAATGAGCAGTTCTTC
CASSLRSGYNEQFF
>TRBJ1-1|.|TRBV19|.
TGTGCCAGTAGTATTGAGTCCTACACTGAAGCTTTCTTT
CASSIESYTEAFF
>TRBJ1-2|.|TRBV27|TRBD1
TGTGCCAGCAGCGACAGGGGCTTTGGCTACACCTTC
CASSDRGFGYTF
>TRBJ2-2|.|TRBV27|.
TGTGCCAGCAGGCAGGGGTTGGGCACCGGGGAGCTGTTTTTT
CASRQGLGTGELFF
>TRBJ1-4|.|TRBV28|TRBD1
TGTGCCAGCAGTTCGACAGGGGGTAACGAAAAACTGTTTTTT
CASSSTGGNEKLFF
>TRBJ2-5|.|TRBV4-1|TRBD2
TGCGCCAGCAGCCCGACTAGCTTCCAAGAGACCCAGTACTTC
CASSPTSFQETQYF
>TRBJ2-1|.|TRBV5-8|TRBD2
TGTGCCAGCAGCTTGGCCCCGGGACTAGCGGGGGCCCGCTACAATGAGCAGTTCTTC
CASSLAPGLAGARYNEQFF